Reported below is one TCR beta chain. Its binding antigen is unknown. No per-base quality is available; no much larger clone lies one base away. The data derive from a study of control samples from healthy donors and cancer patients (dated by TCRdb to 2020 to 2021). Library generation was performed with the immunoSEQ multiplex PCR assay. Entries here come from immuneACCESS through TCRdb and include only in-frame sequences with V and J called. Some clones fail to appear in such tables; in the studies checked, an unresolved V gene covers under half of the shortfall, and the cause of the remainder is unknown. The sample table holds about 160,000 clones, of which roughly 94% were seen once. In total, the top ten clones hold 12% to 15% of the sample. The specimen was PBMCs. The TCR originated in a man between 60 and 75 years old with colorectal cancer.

Here the CDR3 is given as CASSSYRTSEETQYF. The bases read TGTGCCAGCAGTTCCTATCGGACTAGCGAAGAGACCCAGTACTTC. The rearrangement combines TRBV6-5 with TRBJ2-5, with 9 middle bases fitting TRBD2. The germline V gene specifies MNHEY as CDR1 and SVGAGI as CDR2. The V end gives up 4 bases and the J end 3 bases, leaving 6 bases in the junction not matched to a gene. The CDR3 contains 15 residues, cysteine and phenylalanine counted. The CDR3 DNA has 45 bases and is translated from base 1.